The next 7 T cell receptor beta chains were all read from a single sample in a study of blood T cell repertoires in COVID-19. Libraries were prepared by immunoSEQ multiplex PCR; TCRdb keeps only in-frame clonotypes and omits some of them. The sample has 50,000 to 60,000 clones, approximately 86% seen once. Sequenced input: peripheral blood. The receptors originated from a man in his forties with acute or convalescent COVID-19.

V is TRBV3-1 (or the pseudogene TRBV3-2) and J is TRBJ2-1, with 11 positions matching TRBD2. V lost 0 bases to trimming and J lost 4 bases; unmatched junction nucleotides: 8. Looked up from germline, CDR1 is LGHDT and CDR2 is YNNKEL (reference sequence). The CDR3 has 18 residues. The CDR3 bases are TGTGCCAGCAGCCAAGATCACACTAGCGGGGGCCCATACAATGAGCAGTTCTTC. Protein sequence: CASSQDHTSGGPYNEQFF.

On this clone itself: The sample holds other DNA sequences that translate to the same CDR3. J is TRBJ2-5 and V is TRBV24-1; D not certain. Germline CDR1 reads KGHDR; CDR2 reads SFDVKD. The CDR3 extends over 12 amino acids. Trimming shortened V by 1 base and J by 4 bases, and 3 bases separated the two germline ends. The CDR3: CATSDFRETQYF. In nucleotides, the CDR3 is TGTGCCACCAGTGATTTTAGAGAGACCCAGTACTTC.

The gene calls are TRBV2 and TRBJ2-3; D gene uncertain. CDR3 length equals 15 residues. Trimming cost V 6 bases and J 4 bases, with 17 bases left between them. Germline V gene lookup returns CDR1 SNHLY and CDR2 FYNNEI. This chain's CDR3 is CASRNLRSQSDTQYF. The CDR3 region has the DNA TGTGCCAGCAGGAACTTGAGGAGTCAATCAGATACGCAGTATTTT.

The chain combines TRBV5-8 with TRBJ2-6, with D possibly matching TRBD1 (5 bases). CDR3 length: 16 amino acids. Trimming cost V 6 bases and J 2 bases, with 15 bases left between them. In germline, CDR1 is SGHTS, CDR2 YDEGEE. Here the CDR3 reads CASTLGVLTGANVLTF. DNA of the CDR3: TGTGCCAGCACATTAGGGGTCCTGACTGGGGCCAACGTCCTGACTTTC.

The chain couples TRBV20-1 to TRBJ1-2; 11 bases are shared with TRBD1. J gave up 3 bases and V 3 bases, and 9 bases lay outside the gene matches. In germline, CDR1 is DFQATT, CDR2 SNEGSKA (reference sequence). The CDR3 consists of 16 residues. CDR3 region: CSASFPGQGAYYGYTF. The CDR3 DNA sequence: TGCAGTGCTAGTTTTCCCGGACAGGGGGCTTACTATGGCTACACCTTC.

The rearrangement uses TRBV5-6 and TRBJ1-5, with 7 bases aligning to TRBD1. Germline loops: CDR1 SGHDT, CDR2 YYEEEE. This CDR3 is 16 amino acids long. The V gene end was trimmed by 1 base and the J gene end by 3 bases; junction bases not matched to a gene: 7. CDR3 DNA sequence: TGTGCCAGCAGCTTGCGAAAGACAGGGTACAATCAGCCCCAGCATTTT. Its translation is CASSLRKTGYNQPQHF. Drawing the rest from reference TRBV5-6 and TRBJ1-5, the complete variable domain is DAGVTQSPTHLIKTRGQQVTLRCSPKSGHDTVSWYQQALGQGPQFIFQYYEEEERQRGNFPDRFSGHQFPNYSSELNVNALLLGDSALYLCASSLRKTGYNQPQHFGDGTRLSIL.

The rearrangement uses TRBV6-5 and TRBJ1-1; maybe TRBD1 (5 bases). V was shortened by 0 bases and J by 12 bases, with 14 bases between the two germline ends. Germline loops: CDR1 MNHEY, CDR2 SVGAGI. CDR3 length equals 13 residues. This CDR3 is CASSYSPGGETFF. CDR3 DNA: TGTGCCAGCAGTTACTCCCCGGGGGGGGAAACTTTCTTT.